These 32 T cell receptor beta chains share one sample of origin, sequenced in a study of cytotoxic CD8 clonotypes in ibrutinib-treated CLL. The assay was immunoSEQ multiplex PCR, and TCRdb's table has in-frame clones only and misses some. Of around 25,000 clones in the sample, approximately 71% were seen once. Specimen: PBMCs, collected at disease progression, from a patient treated with ibrutinib. The source of these receptors is a human donor with chronic lymphocytic leukemia.

The chain uses TRBV30 and TRBJ2-3; D is perhaps TRBD2 (6 bases). Germline V gene lookup returns CDR1 GTSNPN and CDR2 SVGIG (reference sequence). V lost 5 bases to trimming and J lost 0 bases, with 15 bases between them. The CDR3 covers 15 residues. The chain's CDR3 is CAWGGSGPSTDTQYF. CDR3 DNA: TGTGCCTGGGGGGGGTCGGGGCCTAGCACAGATACGCAGTATTTT.

The V gene is TRBV2, the J gene TRBJ1-5; 7 bases map to TRBD1. This CDR3 contains 15 residues. The V segment lost 6 bases and the J segment 1 base; nucleotides outside the gene matches: 6. Per germline, CDR1 SNHLY and CDR2 FYNNEI. The CDR3 coding sequence is TGTGCCAGCAGCGGACAGGTGGGAAGCAATCAGCCCCAGCATTTT. It codes for CASSGQVGSNQPQHF.

This chain connects TRBV15 to TRBJ1-1, with a tentative D call TRBD1 (6 bases). CDR1 and CDR2 (germline): LNHNV, YYDKDF (reference sequence). V was shortened by 7 bases and J by 10 bases, with 16 bases between the two germline ends. The CDR3 is 12 amino acids. The CDR3 region has the DNA TGTGCCACCACCCAGGGGAATGGAGCAGCTTTCTTT. The encoded protein is CATTQGNGAAFF. Full variable domain (missing parts from reference TRBV15 and TRBJ1-1): DAMVIQNPRYQVTQFGKPVTLSCSQTLNHNVMYWYQQKSSQAPKLLFHYYDKDFNNEADTPDNFQSRRPNTSFCFLDIRSPGLGDTAMYLCATTQGNGAAFFGQGTRLTVV.

The V call is TRBV11-2, the J call TRBJ1-4, with D uncertain. CDR1 is SGHAT and CDR2 is FQNNGV in the germline V gene. Trimming cost V 5 bases and J 3 bases, with 7 bases left between them. The CDR3 sequence is 13 residues long. CDR3 sequence (DNA): TGTGCCAGCAGCAACCTCCCTAATGAAAAACTGTTTTTT. Protein product: CASSNLPNEKLFF.

This chain links TRBV9 with TRBJ2-3; D is undetermined. Germline V gene data show CDR1 as SGDLS and CDR2 as YYNGEE. V shed 4 bases and J shed 0 bases, with 12 bases lying between them. The length of the CDR3 is 15 residues. This CDR3 is CASSLESPSTDTQYF. CDR3 DNA: TGTGCCAGCAGCCTGGAGAGTCCTAGCACAGATACGCAGTATTTT. Using reference TRBV9 and TRBJ2-3 for the parts outside the CDR3, the full variable domain is DSGVTQTPKHLITATGQRVTLRCSPRSGDLSVYWYQQSLDQGLQFLIQYYNGEERAKGNILERFSAQQFPDLHSELNLSSLELGDSALYFCASSLESPSTDTQYFGPGTRLTVL.

The sample holds a few counts of this clone. This chain joins TRBV5-1 and TRBJ1-6; 7 bases match TRBD1. Germline loops: CDR1 SGHRS, CDR2 YFSETQ. V gave up 2 bases and J gave up 7 bases; unmatched junction bases: 9. This CDR3 is 16 amino acids long. The CDR3 DNA is TGCGCCAGCAGCTTCGAAAGACAGGGACAAAATTCACCCCTCCACTTT. The encoded protein is CASSFERQGQNSPLHF. Looking up the rest from reference TRBV5-1 and TRBJ1-6 gives the full variable domain: KAGVTQTPRYLIKTRGQQVTLSCSPISGHRSVSWYQQTPGQGLQFLFEYFSETQRNKGNFPGRFSGRQFSNSRSEMNVSTLELGDSALYLCASSFERQGQNSPLHFGNGTRLTVT.

The chain joins TRBV7-6 to TRBJ2-7; possible D gene TRBD1, 5 bases. The V gene's germline CDR1 is SGHVS and CDR2 FNYEAQ. The CDR3 is 15 amino acids. V was clipped by 5 bases and J by 3 bases, with 17 bases between them. The CDR3 region has the DNA TGTGCCAGCAGCGCCCCTCAGGGCGCGCTCTACGAGCAGTACTTC. This codes for CASSAPQGALYEQYF.

This sequence joins TRBV12-5 and TRBJ1-5; 11 nucleotides match TRBD1. Germline values: CDR1 LGHNT, CDR2 FRNRAP. CDR3 length: 17 amino acids. Trimming cost V 5 bases and J 2 bases; bases outside gene matches: 8. CDR3 region: CASGRDRGSGGNQPQHF. For the CDR3, the DNA is TGTGCTAGTGGTAGGGACAGGGGGTCGGGTGGCAATCAGCCCCAGCATTTT.

This clone has a single count. The chain combines TRBV11-2 with TRBJ2-7; D is perhaps TRBD1 (6 bases). CDR1 is SGHAT and CDR2 is FQNNGV in the germline V gene. The germline V and J ends were trimmed by 5 bases and 3 bases, with 14 bases remaining between them. The length of the CDR3 is 14 residues. The CDR3: CASSPTGQSYEQYF. Written as DNA, the CDR3 is TGTGCCAGCAGCCCCACCGGACAGAGCTACGAGCAGTACTTC.

The V gene is TRBV2, the J gene TRBJ2-2; 8 nucleotides match TRBD1. The V gene end was trimmed by 7 bases and the J gene end by 4 bases; junction bases not matched to a gene: 5. The CDR3 spans 14 residues. Per germline, CDR1 SNHLY and CDR2 FYNNEI. CDR3 amino acids: CASTPGQVTGELFF. CDR3 nucleotide sequence: TGTGCCAGCACTCCGGGACAGGTCACCGGGGAGCTGTTTTTT.

This clone has just one count. The rearrangement uses TRBV6-5 and TRBJ1-1; TRBD1 aligns across 9 bases. V was clipped by 5 bases and J by 0 bases; unmatched bases: 4. Germline-derived CDR1 and CDR2 are MNHEY and SVGAGI. The CDR3 consists of 15 residues. CDR3 residues: CASSGWTGVNTEAFF. The CDR3 DNA follows: TGTGCCAGCAGTGGCTGGACAGGGGTGAACACTGAAGCTTTCTTT.

The rearrangement joins TRBV10-3 to TRBJ2-2; possibly TRBD1 or TRBD2 for D (5 bases each). Germline V gives CDR1 ENHRY, CDR2 SYGVKD. The CDR3 is 14 residues long. V dropped 10 bases and J dropped 1 base, with 13 bases sitting between them. The CDR3 nucleotides are TGTGCCACGTCCGGGACCGAGAACACCGGGGAGCTGTTTTTT. Translating gives CATSGTENTGELFF.

There are a few counts of this clone. This chain links TRBV27 with TRBJ2-7; 7 bases agree with TRBD1. Germline CDR1 reads MNHEY; CDR2 reads SMNVEV (reference sequence). The CDR3 totals 13 residues. Germline trimming cut 6 bases from V and 3 bases from J; bases unmatched to any gene: 5. In nucleotides, the CDR3 is TGTGCCAGCAGCCGCTGGGACAGCTACGAGCAGTACTTC. Translating gives CASSRWDSYEQYF.

The chain has TRBV5-6 and TRBJ1-5; 7 bases map to TRBD1. This CDR3 region has 13 residues. The V gene's germline CDR1 is SGHDT and CDR2 YYEEEE. The V segment lost 4 bases and the J segment 7 bases; nucleotides outside the gene matches: 5. The CDR3 protein is CASSLTGVQPQHF. CDR3 in DNA: TGTGCCAGCAGCCTCACAGGGGTGCAGCCCCAGCATTTT.

The chain joins TRBV2 to TRBJ1-6; D is perhaps TRBD1 (5 bases). The CDR3 extends over 16 amino acids. Trimming left V 6 bases short and J 13 bases short, with 25 bases between. The V gene's germline CDR1 is SNHLY and CDR2 FYNNEI. CDR3 amino acids: CASSRTAAGGGAPLHF. For the CDR3, the DNA is TGTGCCAGCAGCCGTACAGCGGCGGGGGGTGGAGCGCCCCTCCACTTT.

This clone was found a few times. V and J are TRBV7-9 and TRBJ2-2; perhaps TRBD1 as D (6 bases). This CDR3 comprises 18 residues. Trimming pared 3 bases from V and 4 bases from J, leaving 21 bases between. Germline V gives CDR1 SEHNR, CDR2 FQNEAQ (reference sequence). This chain's CDR3 is CASSFQGLRTSPTGELFF. The CDR3 nucleotides read TGTGCCAGCAGCTTCCAGGGGCTTCGGACAAGCCCCACCGGGGAGCTGTTTTTT.

This clone was recorded a few times. V gene TRBV5-5 combines with J gene TRBJ1-2, with D hard to call. The CDR3 consists of 12 residues. Germline V gene lookup returns CDR1 SGHKS and CDR2 YYEKEE (reference sequence). Trimming shortened V by 0 bases and J by 8 bases, and 8 bases separated the two germline ends. In DNA form, the CDR3 reads TGTGCCAGCAGCTTGGTACCTACCGGCTACACCTTC. Its protein product is CASSLVPTGYTF.

V is TRBV6-1 and J is TRBJ2-7; unclear D gene. CDR3 size: 10 residues. Per the germline V gene, CDR1 is MNHNS and CDR2 is SASEGT. CDR3 in amino acids: CGHGHVEQYF. DNA of the CDR3: TGTGGGCATGGGCACGTTGAACAGTACTTC.

This clone was seen just once. V usage is TRBV7-3 and J usage is TRBJ1-1, with D perhaps matching TRBD1 (5 bases). Trimming pared 5 bases from V and 4 bases from J, leaving 14 bases between. Germline loops: CDR1 SGHTA, CDR2 FQGTGA. The CDR3 consists of 14 residues. The CDR3 region has the DNA TGTGCCAGCAGCCCCACGGGTGGGGGCACTGAAGCTTTCTTT. Amino acids: CASSPTGGGTEAFF.

V and J are TRBV10-3 and TRBJ2-7, with 7 bases lining up with TRBD1. V was pared by 8 bases and J by 1 base, with 17 bases of the junction left unmatched. Looked up from germline, CDR1 is ENHRY and CDR2 is SYGVKD. CDR3 length: 17 amino acids. CDR3 residues: CAIGRDRESVGSYEQYF. CDR3 bases: TGTGCCATCGGCCGGGACAGAGAGTCTGTAGGGTCCTACGAGCAGTACTTC.

This clone was seen a handful of times. The germline gene is not matched at one end of the junction; a read error may be the cause. The gene calls are TRBV2 and TRBJ1-5; D is uncertain. The CDR3 runs to 12 residues. CDR1 SNHLY and CDR2 FYNNEI come from the germline V gene. The CDR3 here is CASSKANQPQHF. The CDR3 DNA is TGTGCCAGCAGTAAAGCCAACCAACCCCAGCATTTT.

The gene calls are TRBV5-6 and TRBJ2-1; perhaps TRBD1 as D (5 bases). The CDR3 is made up of 15 amino acids. The germline CDR1 and CDR2 sequences are SGHDT and YYEEEE. Trimming stripped 0 bases from V and 1 base from J, with 8 bases between. The CDR3 region has the DNA TGTGCCAGCAGCTTGGGTGGGGCGTCCTACAATGAGCAGTTCTTC. Amino acid sequence: CASSLGGASYNEQFF.

The V call is TRBV5-1, the J call TRBJ2-7, with TRBD2 identical over 11 bases. This CDR3 contains 14 residues. The germline CDR1 and CDR2 sequences are SGHRS and YFSETQ. Losses at the gene ends were 4 bases for V and 2 bases for J; bases not matched to a gene: 2. Written as DNA, the CDR3 is TGCGCCAGCAGCCCTAGCGGGGGGACCTACGAGCAGTACTTC. This translates into CASSPSGGTYEQYF.

J is TRBJ2-2 and V is TRBV7-2, with 11 bases aligning to TRBD2. Germline values: CDR1 SGHTA, CDR2 FQGNSA. The length of the CDR3 is 15 residues. Trimming took 5 bases from V and 4 from J; bases not matched to a gene: 3. CDR3 bases: TGTGCCAGCAGCAGTACTAGCGGGAGCACCGGGGAGCTGTTTTTT. As protein: CASSSTSGSTGELFF. Full variable domain (outside the CDR3, taken from reference TRBV7-2 and TRBJ2-2): GAGVSQSPSNKVTEKGKDVELRCDPISGHTALYWYRQSLGQGLEFLIYFQGNSAPDKSGLPSDRFSAERTGGSVSTLTIQRTQQEDSAVYLCASSSTSGSTGELFFGEGSRLTVL.

The chain is built from TRBV7-8 and TRBJ1-4; D not certain. The V and J ends lost 5 bases and 4 bases respectively, with 11 bases between them. CDR1 and CDR2 (germline): SGHVS, FQNEAQ. The CDR3 length is 14 residues. The CDR3 spells CASSPRWSNEKLFF. Written as DNA, the CDR3 is TGTGCCAGCAGCCCCAGGTGGAGTAATGAAAAACTGTTTTTT.

This clone was detected a few times. The gene calls are TRBV9 and TRBJ2-3; perhaps D is TRBD1 or TRBD2 (5 bases each). There are 15 residues in the CDR3. V lost 0 bases, J lost 5 bases, and 13 bases lay in between. In germline, CDR1 is SGDLS, CDR2 YYNGEE. This CDR3 reads CASSVDGTGGDTQYF. CDR3 DNA sequence: TGTGCCAGCAGCGTAGATGGTACAGGAGGAGATACGCAGTATTTT.

This clone has only a few counts. As DNA, the CDR3 is TGTGCCAGTAGTACCTGGGACAGGGGCTATGGCTACACCTTC. This translates into CASSTWDRGYGYTF. The rearrangement links TRBV19 to TRBJ1-2; 10 bases fit TRBD1. Germline-derived CDR1 and CDR2 are LNHDA and SQIVND (reference sequence). CDR3 size: 14 residues. V was clipped by 4 bases and J by 4 bases; unmatched bases: 3. The full variable domain, its missing parts supplied by reference TRBV19 and TRBJ1-2, is DGGITQSPKYLFRKEGQNVTLSCEQNLNHDAMYWYRQDPGQGLRLIYYSQIVNDFQKGDIAEGYSVSREKKESFPLTVTSAQKNPTAFYLCASSTWDRGYGYTFGSGTRLTVV.

This rearrangement joins TRBV7-2 to TRBJ1-5; D is unresolved. This CDR3 is built from 15 residues. Deletions cut 1 base from V and 3 bases from J, with 10 bases between. Germline V gene lookup returns CDR1 SGHTA and CDR2 FQGNSA. CDR3 protein: CASSLGPDPNQPQHF. The CDR3 bases are TGTGCCAGCAGCTTAGGTCCAGACCCCAATCAGCCCCAGCATTTT.

The chain employs TRBV20-1 and TRBJ1-4; D is unclear. V gave up 5 bases and J gave up 8 bases, with 9 bases separating them. Germline CDR1 DFQATT, CDR2 SNEGSKA (reference sequence). The CDR3 length is 11 residues. The DNA of the CDR3 is TGCAGTGCTGTCGGGGAGGAAAAACTGTTTTTT. Amino acids: CSAVGEEKLFF.

This rearrangement joins TRBV14 to TRBJ1-2, with TRBD1 matching 11 bases. V shed 4 bases, J shed 4 bases, and the junction held 5 bases outside the gene matches. Germline loops: CDR1 SGHDN, CDR2 FVKESK. CDR3 length: 15 residues. CDR3: CASSRGTGGGYGYTF. DNA of the CDR3: TGTGCCAGCAGCCGAGGGACAGGGGGTGGCTATGGCTACACCTTC.

The chain uses TRBV6-6 and TRBJ2-6, with TRBD1 as a possible D gene (5 bases). Trimming removed 0 bases from V and 9 bases from J, with 9 bases in between. Per germline, CDR1 MNHNY and CDR2 SVGAGI (reference sequence). This CDR3 is built from 14 residues. The CDR3 DNA sequence: TGTGCCAGCAGTTACTCGACAGCCTTCAACGTCCTGACTTTC. Amino acid sequence: CASSYSTAFNVLTF.

This clone was counted between two and nine times. The V and J genes are TRBV15 and TRBJ2-4; D may be TRBD2 (6 bases). Germline V gives CDR1 LNHNV, CDR2 YYDKDF (reference sequence). The CDR3 is made up of 16 amino acids. V lost 0 bases and J 0 bases, leaving 9 bases between the germline ends. The CDR3 DNA follows: TGTGCCACCAGCAGAGACGAGGGACTAGCCAAAAACATTCAGTACTTC. Its translation is CATSRDEGLAKNIQYF.